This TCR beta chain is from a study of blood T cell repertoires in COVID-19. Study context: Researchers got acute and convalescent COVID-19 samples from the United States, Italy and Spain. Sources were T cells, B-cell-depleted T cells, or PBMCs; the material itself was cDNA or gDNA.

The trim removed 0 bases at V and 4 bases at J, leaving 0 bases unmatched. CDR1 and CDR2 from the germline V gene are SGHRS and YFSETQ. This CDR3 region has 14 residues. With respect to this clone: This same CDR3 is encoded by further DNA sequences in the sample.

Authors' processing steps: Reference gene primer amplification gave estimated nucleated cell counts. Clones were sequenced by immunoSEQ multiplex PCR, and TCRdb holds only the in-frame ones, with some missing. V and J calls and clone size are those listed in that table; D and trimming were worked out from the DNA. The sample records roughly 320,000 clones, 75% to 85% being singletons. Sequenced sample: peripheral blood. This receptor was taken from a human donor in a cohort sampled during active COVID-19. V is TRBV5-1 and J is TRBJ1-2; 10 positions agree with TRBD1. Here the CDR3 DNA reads TGCGCCAGCAGCTTGGGGACAGGGGGCTATGGCTACACCTTC. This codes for CASSLGTGGYGYTF.